This T cell receptor beta chain stems from a study of T cell changes during pregnancy in multiple sclerosis. The CDR3 sequence is 14 residues long. V was cut by 5 bases and J by 5 bases, with 12 bases left in between. CDR1 and CDR2 from the germline V gene are SEHNR and FQNEAQ (reference sequence). The assay was immunoSEQ multiplex PCR, and TCRdb's table has in-frame clones only and misses some. The sample yields over 30,000 clones, approximately 85% seen once. The source is a female donor with multiple sclerosis, enrolled in a pregnancy study. J is TRBJ1-4 and V is TRBV7-9; no reliable D call. The specimen was CD4+ T cells from peripheral blood mononuclear cells, collected before pregnancy. CDR3 region: CASSVSGPNEKLFF. Written as DNA, the CDR3 is TGTGCCAGCAGCGTAAGCGGACCCAATGAAAAACTGTTTTTT.